This T cell receptor beta chain was retrieved from a study of blood T cell repertoires in COVID-19. Study-level background: The samples span acute and convalescent COVID-19 from the United States, Italy and Spain. Sources were T cells, B-cell-depleted T cells, or PBMCs; the material itself was cDNA or gDNA.

In the original workflow: Nucleated cell number was recorded as an estimate derived from reference gene primer amplification. Data came from immunoSEQ multiplex PCR; TCRdb stores just in-frame clones and leaves some out. That table is the source of V, J and clone size, and D and trimming were worked out from the DNA. The top ten hold 4% to 5% of the sample, which has about 250,000 clones, roughly four fifths seen once. V was cut by 2 bases and J by 2 bases, with 13 bases left in between. In germline, CDR1 is SGHDT, CDR2 YYEEEE. This CDR3 is built from 16 residues. This TCR was sampled from a woman between 70 and 85 years old with acute or convalescent COVID-19. Sequencing input: peripheral blood. The chain couples TRBV5-6 to TRBJ2-2; D is possibly TRBD1 (5 bases). The CDR3 is CASSFLGQLNTGELFF. The CDR3 region has the DNA TGTGCCAGCAGCTTCTTGGGGCAGTTAAACACCGGGGAGCTGTTTTTT. The full variable domain, rest sourced from reference TRBV5-6 and TRBJ2-2, is DAGVTQSPTHLIKTRGQQVTLRCSPKSGHDTVSWYQQALGQGPQFIFQYYEEEERQRGNFPDRFSGHQFPNYSSELNVNALLLGDSALYLCASSFLGQLNTGELFFGEGSRLTVL.